This is a list of T cell receptor beta chains from one sample in a study of vaccination effects on CD4 cells after COVID-19. No antigen has been assigned to these receptors. Data came from immunoSEQ multiplex PCR; TCRdb stores just in-frame clones and leaves some out. The table lists about 34,000 clones, about 75% of them singletons. The sample here was CD4+ T cells from PBMCs cultured without peptide, taken after COVID-19 vaccination. The source of these receptors is a human donor who had a prior SARS-CoV-2 infection. CDR3s include the opening cysteine and the closing phenylalanine or tryptophan. Fields, in order: D gene, J gene, V gene, clone size, CDR3 protein, CDR3 DNA. D genes are given only for firm matches. Clone size is shown for a subset of rows, as once, few, many or a class of expanded clone.

TRBD1 | TRBJ1-3 | TRBV14 | NA | CASSHLFRDRGLSGNTIYF | TGTGCCAGCAGCCATCTATTCCGGGACAGGGGGCTCTCTGGAAACACCATATATTTT
NA | TRBJ2-6 | TRBV2 | NA | CASIGRFFPSGANVLTF | TGTGCCAGCATCGGCCGTTTTTTCCCCTCTGGGGCCAACGTCCTGACTTTC
TRBD1 | TRBJ2-2 | TRBV18 | NA | CASSPSITGGTTGELFF | TGTGCCAGCTCACCGTCTATTACAGGGGGAACCACCGGGGAGCTGTTTTTT
TRBD1 | TRBJ1-2 | TRBV7-9 | once | CASSLAGTDYGYTF | TGTGCCAGCAGCCTAGCGGGGACAGACTATGGCTACACCTTC
TRBD1 | TRBJ2-1 | TRBV11-3 | few | CASSPGQGSYNEQFF | TGTGCCAGCAGTCCGGGACAGGGCTCCTACAATGAGCAGTTCTTC
TRBD2 | TRBJ2-5 | TRBV18 | NA | CASSPTLAGGQETQYF | TGTGCCAGCTCACCAACACTAGCGGGGGGCCAAGAGACCCAGTACTTC
TRBD1 | TRBJ2-7 | TRBV18 | few | CASSSTKTGNSYEQYF | TGTGCCAGCTCATCGACGAAGACAGGGAACTCCTACGAGCAGTACTTC
TRBD1 | TRBJ1-6 | TRBV6-1 | NA | CASSEWDRVSPLHF | TGTGCCAGCAGTGAATGGGACAGGGTTTCACCCCTCCACTTT
TRBD2 | TRBJ2-1 | TRBV5-1 | once | CASSLALTSTNEQFF | TGCGCCAGCAGCTTGGCTCTGACTAGCACGAATGAGCAGTTCTTC
NA | TRBJ1-3 | TRBV19 | NA | CASSISGTSGNTIYF | TGTGCCAGTAGTATTTCAGGGACCTCTGGAAACACCATATATTTT
NA | TRBJ1-3 | TRBV9 | NA | CASSARAAVGGNTIYF | TGTGCCAGCAGCGCCCGGGCAGCGGTGGGGGGAAACACCATATATTTT
TRBD2 | TRBJ2-1 | TRBV7-9 | NA | CASSRRTSGNEQFF | TGTGCCAGCAGCCGACGAACTAGCGGGAATGAGCAGTTCTTC
NA | TRBJ2-7 | TRBV12-5 | NA | CASGLSGTVEQYF | TGTGCTAGTGGTTTGTCCGGGACGGTAGAGCAGTACTTC
NA | TRBJ1-1 | TRBV19 | NA | CASSIRGTFRPAPTEAFF | TGTGCCAGTAGTATCAGGGGAACTTTCCGCCCGGCCCCCACTGAAGCTTTCTTT
NA | TRBJ2-7 | TRBV18 | once | CASSPHPGTHEQYF | TGTGCCAGCTCACCCCACCCAGGGACCCACGAGCAGTACTTC
NA | TRBJ2-3 | TRBV15 | NA | CATSRARGMRTDTQYF | TGTGCCACCAGCAGGGCCCGAGGGATGAGGACAGATACGCAGTATTTT
NA | TRBJ1-4 | TRBV5-6 | NA | CASRGLGGEKLFF | TGTGCCAGCCGAGGACTCGGCGGGGAAAAACTGTTTTTT
NA | TRBJ1-6 | TRBV12-1 | NA | CASSFDGQGTYNSPLHF | TGTGCCAGCAGCTTTGACGGGCAGGGCACTTATAATTCACCCCTCCACTTT
NA | TRBJ2-2 | TRBV27 | NA | CASSLVLSNTGELFF | TGTGCCAGCAGTTTAGTCTTGTCGAACACCGGGGAGCTGTTTTTT
NA | TRBJ2-5 | TRBV2 | NA | CASSEARYQETQYF | TGTGCCAGCAGTGAAGCTAGGTACCAAGAGACCCAGTACTTC
NA | TRBJ2-2 | TRBV5-1 | NA | CASSPDGNTGELFF | TGCGCCAGCAGCCCGGACGGGAACACCGGGGAGCTGTTTTTT
NA | TRBJ2-3 | TRBV12-5 | NA | CASGLGRTGGIGSDTQYF | TGTGCTAGTGGTTTGGGCCGCACCGGCGGGATTGGCTCAGATACGCAGTATTTT
TRBD1 | TRBJ1-1 | TRBV7-3 | NA | CASSKSTGTEAFF | TGTGCCAGCAGCAAATCGACAGGGACTGAAGCTTTCTTT
NA | TRBJ1-6 | TRBV24-1 | few | CATSEPVARGNSPLHF | TGTGCCACCAGTGAGCCTGTCGCCAGGGGTAATTCACCCCTCCACTTT
NA | TRBJ1-6 | TRBV12-5 | NA | CASGRPRTKPLSPLHF | TGTGCTAGTGGCCGGCCCCGAACGAAACCTCTGTCACCCCTCCACTTT
NA | TRBJ2-7 | TRBV7-2 | NA | CASSPSRVEQYF | TGTGCCAGCAGCCCTAGCAGGGTCGAGCAGTACTTC
NA | TRBJ2-5 | TRBV7-3 | once | CASSFLGRGQETQYF | TGTGCCAGCAGCTTCCTGGGGAGAGGACAAGAGACCCAGTACTTC
NA | TRBJ2-1 | TRBV3-1/TRBV3-2 | NA | CASSQAPQASYNEQFF | TGTGCCAGCAGCCAAGCCCCCCAGGCCTCCTACAATGAGCAGTTCTTC